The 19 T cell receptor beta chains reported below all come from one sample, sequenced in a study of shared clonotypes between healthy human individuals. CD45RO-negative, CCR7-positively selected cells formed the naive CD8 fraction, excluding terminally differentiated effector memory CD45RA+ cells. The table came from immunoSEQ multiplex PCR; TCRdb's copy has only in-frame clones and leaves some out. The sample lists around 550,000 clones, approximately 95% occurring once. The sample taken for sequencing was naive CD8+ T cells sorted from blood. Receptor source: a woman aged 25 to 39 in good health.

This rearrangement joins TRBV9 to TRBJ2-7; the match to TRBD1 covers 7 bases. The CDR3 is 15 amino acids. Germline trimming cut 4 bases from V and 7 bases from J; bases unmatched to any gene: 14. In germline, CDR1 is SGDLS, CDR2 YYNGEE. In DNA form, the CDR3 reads TGTGCCAGCAGCAGAGAGGGGGCTCGGAGCGGAGAGCAGTACTTC. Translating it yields CASSREGARSGEQYF. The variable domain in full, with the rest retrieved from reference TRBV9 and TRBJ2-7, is DSGVTQTPKHLITATGQRVTLRCSPRSGDLSVYWYQQSLDQGLQFLIQYYNGEERAKGNILERFSAQQFPDLHSELNLSSLELGDSALYFCASSREGARSGEQYFGPGTRLTVT.

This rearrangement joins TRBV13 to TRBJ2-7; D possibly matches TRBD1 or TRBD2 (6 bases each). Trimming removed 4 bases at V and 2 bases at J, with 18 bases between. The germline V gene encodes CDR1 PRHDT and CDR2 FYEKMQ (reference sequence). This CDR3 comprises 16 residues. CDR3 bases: TGTGCCAGCAGCTCCAGAACGGGGGCCGCCGCCTACGAGCAGTACTTC. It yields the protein CASSSRTGAAAYEQYF.

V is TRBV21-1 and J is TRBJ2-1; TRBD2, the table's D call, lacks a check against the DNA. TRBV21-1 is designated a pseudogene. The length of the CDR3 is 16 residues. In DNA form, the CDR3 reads TGTGCCAGCAGCAAAGCTCCGCAGCGGACGGGCGATGAGCAGTTCTTC. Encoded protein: CASSKAPQRTGDEQFF.

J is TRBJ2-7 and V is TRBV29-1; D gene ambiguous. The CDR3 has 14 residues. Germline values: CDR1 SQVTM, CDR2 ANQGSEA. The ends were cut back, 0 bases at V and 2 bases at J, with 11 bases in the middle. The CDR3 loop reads CSVEDGERPYEQYF. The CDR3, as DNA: TGCAGCGTTGAAGATGGAGAAAGGCCCTACGAGCAGTACTTC.

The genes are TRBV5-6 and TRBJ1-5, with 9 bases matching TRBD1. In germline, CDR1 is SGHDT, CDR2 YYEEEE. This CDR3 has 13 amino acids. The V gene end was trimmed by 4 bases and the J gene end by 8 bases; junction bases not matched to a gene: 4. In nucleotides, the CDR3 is TGTGCCAGCAGCACGGGACAGGGAGAGCCCCAGCATTTT. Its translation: CASSTGQGEPQHF. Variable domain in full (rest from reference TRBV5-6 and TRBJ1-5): DAGVTQSPTHLIKTRGQQVTLRCSPKSGHDTVSWYQQALGQGPQFIFQYYEEEERQRGNFPDRFSGHQFPNYSSELNVNALLLGDSALYLCASSTGQGEPQHFGDGTRLSIL.

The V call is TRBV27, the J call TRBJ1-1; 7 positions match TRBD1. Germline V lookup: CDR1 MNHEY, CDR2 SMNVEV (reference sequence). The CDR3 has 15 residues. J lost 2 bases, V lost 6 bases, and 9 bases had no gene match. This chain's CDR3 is CASSDYRGFNTEAFF. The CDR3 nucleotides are TGTGCCAGCAGCGATTACAGGGGTTTTAACACTGAAGCTTTCTTT.

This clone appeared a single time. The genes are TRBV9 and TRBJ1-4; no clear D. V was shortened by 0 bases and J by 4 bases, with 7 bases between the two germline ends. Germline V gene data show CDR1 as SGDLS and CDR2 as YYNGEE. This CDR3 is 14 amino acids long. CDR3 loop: CASSVGQFNEKLFF. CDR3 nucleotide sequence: TGTGCCAGCAGCGTAGGGCAGTTTAATGAAAAACTGTTTTTT.

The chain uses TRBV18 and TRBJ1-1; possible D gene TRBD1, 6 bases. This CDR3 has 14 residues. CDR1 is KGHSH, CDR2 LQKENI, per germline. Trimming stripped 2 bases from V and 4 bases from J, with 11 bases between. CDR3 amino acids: CASSPGQSRTEAFF. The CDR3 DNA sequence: TGTGCCAGCTCACCAGGACAGTCCCGCACTGAAGCTTTCTTT.

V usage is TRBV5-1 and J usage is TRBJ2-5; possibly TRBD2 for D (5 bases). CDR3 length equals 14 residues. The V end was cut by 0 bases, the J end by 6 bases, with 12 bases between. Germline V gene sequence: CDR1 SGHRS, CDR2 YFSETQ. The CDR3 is CASSLAEGPQTQYF. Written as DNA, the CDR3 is TGCGCCAGCAGCTTGGCCGAGGGTCCACAGACCCAGTACTTC.

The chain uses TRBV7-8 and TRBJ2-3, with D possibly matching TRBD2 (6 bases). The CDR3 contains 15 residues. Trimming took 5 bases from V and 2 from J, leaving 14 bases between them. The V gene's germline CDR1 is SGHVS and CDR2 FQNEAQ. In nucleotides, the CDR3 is TGTGCCAGCAGCGCTCACGGGAGTTACACAGATACGCAGTATTTT. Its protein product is CASSAHGSYTDTQYF.

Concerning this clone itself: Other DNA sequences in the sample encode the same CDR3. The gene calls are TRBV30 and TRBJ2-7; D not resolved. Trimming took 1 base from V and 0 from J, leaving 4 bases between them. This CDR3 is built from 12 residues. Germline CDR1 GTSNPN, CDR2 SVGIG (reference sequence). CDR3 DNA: TGTGCCTGGAGTGACAGCTCCTACGAGCAGTACTTC. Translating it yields CAWSDSSYEQYF.

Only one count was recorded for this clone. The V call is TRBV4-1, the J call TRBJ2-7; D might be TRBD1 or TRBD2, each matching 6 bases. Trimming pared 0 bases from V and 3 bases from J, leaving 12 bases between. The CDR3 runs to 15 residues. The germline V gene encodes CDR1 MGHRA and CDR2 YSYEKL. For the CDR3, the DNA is TGCGCCAGCAGCCAAGATTGGAGGGGGATCTACGAGCAGTACTTC. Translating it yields CASSQDWRGIYEQYF.

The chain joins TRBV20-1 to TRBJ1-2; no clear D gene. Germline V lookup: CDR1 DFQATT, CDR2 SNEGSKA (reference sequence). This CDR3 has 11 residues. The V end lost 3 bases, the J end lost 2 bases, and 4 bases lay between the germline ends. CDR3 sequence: CSASSNYGYTF. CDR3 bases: TGCAGTGCTAGTTCCAACTATGGCTACACCTTC.

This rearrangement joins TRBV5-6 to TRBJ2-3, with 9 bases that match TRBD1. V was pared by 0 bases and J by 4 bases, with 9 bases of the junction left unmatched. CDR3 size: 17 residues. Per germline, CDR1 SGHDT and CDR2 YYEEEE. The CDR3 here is CASSLAGQGLLADTQYF. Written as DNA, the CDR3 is TGTGCCAGCAGCTTGGCGGGACAGGGACTTCTGGCAGATACGCAGTATTTT.

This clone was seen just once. CDR3 region: CASSFGTQYF. Here the CDR3 DNA reads TGTGCCAGCAGCTTCGGTACGCAGTATTTT. V and J are TRBV7-3 and TRBJ2-3, with D uncertain. This CDR3 is built from 10 residues. Looked up from germline, CDR1 is SGHTA and CDR2 is FQGTGA. Trimming removed 3 bases from V and 8 bases from J, with 3 bases in between. The entire variable domain, with the rest obtained from reference TRBV7-3 and TRBJ2-3, is as follows: GAGVSQTPSNKVTEKGKYVELRCDPISGHTALYWYRQSLGQGPEFLIYFQGTGAADDSGLPNDRFFAVRPEGSVSTLKIQRTERGDSAVYLCASSFGTQYFGPGTRLTVL.

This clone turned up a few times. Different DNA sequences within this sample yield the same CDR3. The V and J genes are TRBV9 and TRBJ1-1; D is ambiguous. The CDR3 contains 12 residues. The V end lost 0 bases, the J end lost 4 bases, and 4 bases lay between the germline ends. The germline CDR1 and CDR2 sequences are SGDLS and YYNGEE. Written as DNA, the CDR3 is TGTGCCAGCAGCGTAGAGGGCACTGAAGCTTTCTTT. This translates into CASSVEGTEAFF.

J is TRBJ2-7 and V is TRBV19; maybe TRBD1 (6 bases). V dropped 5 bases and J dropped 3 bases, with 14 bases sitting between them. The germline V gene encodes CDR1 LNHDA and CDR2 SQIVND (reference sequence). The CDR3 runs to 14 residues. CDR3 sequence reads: CASSPGTQFYEQYF. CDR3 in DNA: TGTGCCAGTAGTCCCGGGACACAGTTCTACGAGCAGTACTTC.

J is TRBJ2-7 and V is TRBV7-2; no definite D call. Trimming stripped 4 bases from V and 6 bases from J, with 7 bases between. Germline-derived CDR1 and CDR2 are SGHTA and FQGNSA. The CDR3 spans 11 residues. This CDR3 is CASSSTSEQYF. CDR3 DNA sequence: TGTGCCAGCAGCTCAACCTCCGAGCAGTACTTC.

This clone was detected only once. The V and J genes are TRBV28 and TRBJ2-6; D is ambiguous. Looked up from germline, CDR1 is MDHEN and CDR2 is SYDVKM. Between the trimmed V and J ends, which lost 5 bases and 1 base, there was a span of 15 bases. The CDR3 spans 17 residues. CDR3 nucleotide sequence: TGTGCCAGCAGTGTGGACCCTAACTCTTCTGGGGCCAACGTCCTGACTTTC. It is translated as CASSVDPNSSGANVLTF.